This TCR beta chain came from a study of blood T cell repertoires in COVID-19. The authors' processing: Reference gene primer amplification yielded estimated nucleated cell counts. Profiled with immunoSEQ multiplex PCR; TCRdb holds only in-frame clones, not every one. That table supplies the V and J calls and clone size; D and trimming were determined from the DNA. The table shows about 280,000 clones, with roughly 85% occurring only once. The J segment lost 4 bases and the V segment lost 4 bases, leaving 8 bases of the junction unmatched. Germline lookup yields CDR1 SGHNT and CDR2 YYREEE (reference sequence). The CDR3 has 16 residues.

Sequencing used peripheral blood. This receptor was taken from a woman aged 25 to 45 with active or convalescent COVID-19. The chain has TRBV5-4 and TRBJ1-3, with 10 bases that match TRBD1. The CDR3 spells CASSRDRGSPGNTIYF. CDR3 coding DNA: TGTGCCAGCAGCCGGGACAGGGGAAGCCCGGGAAACACCATATATTTT.